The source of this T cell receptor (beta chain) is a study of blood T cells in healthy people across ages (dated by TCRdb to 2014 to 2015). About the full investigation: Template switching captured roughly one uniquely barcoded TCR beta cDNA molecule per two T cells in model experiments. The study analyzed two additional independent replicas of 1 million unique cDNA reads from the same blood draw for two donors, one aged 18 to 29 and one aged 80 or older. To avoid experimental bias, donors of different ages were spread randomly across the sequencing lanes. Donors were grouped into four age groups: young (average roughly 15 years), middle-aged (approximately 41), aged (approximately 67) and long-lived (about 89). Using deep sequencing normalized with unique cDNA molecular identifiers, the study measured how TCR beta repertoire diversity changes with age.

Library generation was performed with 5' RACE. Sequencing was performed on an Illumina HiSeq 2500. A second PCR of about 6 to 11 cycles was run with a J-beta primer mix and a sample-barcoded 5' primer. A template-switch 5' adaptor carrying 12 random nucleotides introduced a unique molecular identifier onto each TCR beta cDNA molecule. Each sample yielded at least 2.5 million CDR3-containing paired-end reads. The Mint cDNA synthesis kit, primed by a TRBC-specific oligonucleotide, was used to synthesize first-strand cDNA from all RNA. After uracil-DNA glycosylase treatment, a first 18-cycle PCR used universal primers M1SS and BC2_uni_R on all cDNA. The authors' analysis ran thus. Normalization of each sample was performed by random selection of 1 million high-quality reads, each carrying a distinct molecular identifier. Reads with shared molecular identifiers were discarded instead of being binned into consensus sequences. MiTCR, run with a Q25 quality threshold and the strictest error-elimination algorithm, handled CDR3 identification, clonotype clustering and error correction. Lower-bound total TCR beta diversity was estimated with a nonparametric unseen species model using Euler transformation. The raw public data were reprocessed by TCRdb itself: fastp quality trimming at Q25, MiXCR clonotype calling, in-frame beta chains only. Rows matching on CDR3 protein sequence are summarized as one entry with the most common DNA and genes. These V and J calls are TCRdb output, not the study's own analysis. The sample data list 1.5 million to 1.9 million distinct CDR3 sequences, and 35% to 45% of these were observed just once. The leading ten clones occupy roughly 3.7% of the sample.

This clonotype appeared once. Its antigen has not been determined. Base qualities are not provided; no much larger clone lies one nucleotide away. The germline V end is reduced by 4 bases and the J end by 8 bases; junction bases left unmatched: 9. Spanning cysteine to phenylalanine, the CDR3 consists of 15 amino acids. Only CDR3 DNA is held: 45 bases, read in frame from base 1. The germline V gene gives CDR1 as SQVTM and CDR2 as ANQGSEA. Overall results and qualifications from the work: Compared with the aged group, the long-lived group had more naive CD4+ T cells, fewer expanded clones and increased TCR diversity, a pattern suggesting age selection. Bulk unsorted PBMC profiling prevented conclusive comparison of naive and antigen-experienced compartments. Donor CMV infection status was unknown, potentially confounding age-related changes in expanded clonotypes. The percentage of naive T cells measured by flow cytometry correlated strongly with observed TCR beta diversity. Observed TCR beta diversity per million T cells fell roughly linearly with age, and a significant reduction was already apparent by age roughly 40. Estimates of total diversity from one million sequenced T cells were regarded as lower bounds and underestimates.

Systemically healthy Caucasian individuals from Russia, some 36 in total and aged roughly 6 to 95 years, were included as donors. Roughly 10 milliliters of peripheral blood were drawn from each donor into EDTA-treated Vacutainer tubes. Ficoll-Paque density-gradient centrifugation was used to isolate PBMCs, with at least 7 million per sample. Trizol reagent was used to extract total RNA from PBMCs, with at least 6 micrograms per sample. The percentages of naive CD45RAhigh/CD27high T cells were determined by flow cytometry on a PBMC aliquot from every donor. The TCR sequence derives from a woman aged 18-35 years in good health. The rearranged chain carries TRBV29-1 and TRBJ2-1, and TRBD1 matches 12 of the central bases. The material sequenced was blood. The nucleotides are TGCAGCGTTGCGGGACAGGGGGCCCCTGCCTATGAGCAGTTCTTC. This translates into CSVAGQGAPAYEQFF.